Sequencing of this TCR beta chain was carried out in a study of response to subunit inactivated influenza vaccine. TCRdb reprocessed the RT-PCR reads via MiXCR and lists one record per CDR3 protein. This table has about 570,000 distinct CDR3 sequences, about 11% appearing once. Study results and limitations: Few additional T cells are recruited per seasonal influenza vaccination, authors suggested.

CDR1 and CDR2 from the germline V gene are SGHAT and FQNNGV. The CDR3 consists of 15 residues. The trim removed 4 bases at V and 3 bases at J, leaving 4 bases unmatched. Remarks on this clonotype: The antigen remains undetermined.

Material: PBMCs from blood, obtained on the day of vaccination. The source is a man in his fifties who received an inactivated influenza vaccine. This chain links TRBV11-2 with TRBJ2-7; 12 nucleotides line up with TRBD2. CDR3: CASSSRLAGDYEQYF. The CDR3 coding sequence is TGTGCCAGCAGCTCAAGACTAGCGGGGGACTACGAGCAGTACTTC.